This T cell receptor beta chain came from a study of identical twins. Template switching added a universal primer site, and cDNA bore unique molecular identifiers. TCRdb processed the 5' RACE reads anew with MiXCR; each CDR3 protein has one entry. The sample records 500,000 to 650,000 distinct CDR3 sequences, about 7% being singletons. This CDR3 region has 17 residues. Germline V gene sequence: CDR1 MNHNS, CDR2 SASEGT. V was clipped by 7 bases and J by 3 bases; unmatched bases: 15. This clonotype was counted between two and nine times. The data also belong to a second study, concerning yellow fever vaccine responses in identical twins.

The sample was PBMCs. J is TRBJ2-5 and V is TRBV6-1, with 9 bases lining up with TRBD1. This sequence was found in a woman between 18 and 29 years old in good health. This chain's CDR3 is CASTPGQGLFGEETQYF. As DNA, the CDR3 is TGTGCCAGCACACCGGGACAGGGTTTATTTGGAGAAGAGACCCAGTACTTC.